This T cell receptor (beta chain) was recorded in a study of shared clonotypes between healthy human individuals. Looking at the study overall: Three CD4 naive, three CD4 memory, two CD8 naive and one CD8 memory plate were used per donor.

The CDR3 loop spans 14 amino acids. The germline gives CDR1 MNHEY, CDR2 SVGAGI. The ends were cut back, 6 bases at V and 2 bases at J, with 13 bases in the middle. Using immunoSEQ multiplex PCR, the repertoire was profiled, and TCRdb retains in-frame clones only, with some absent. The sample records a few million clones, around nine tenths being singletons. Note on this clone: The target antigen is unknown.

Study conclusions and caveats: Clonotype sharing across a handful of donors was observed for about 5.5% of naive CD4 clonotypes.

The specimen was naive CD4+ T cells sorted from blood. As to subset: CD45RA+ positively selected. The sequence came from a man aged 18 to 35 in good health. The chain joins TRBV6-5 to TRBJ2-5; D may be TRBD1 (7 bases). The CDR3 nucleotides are TGTGCCAGCAGATCGCAGGGGGGACAAGAGACCCAGTACTTC. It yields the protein CASRSQGGQETQYF.